These 2 T cell receptor beta chains came from one sample sequenced in a study of yellow fever vaccine responses in identical twins. TCRdb re-called the RT-PCR reads through MiXCR, storing one row per CDR3 protein. In the table there are approximately 9,700 distinct CDR3 sequences, 75% to 90% of which are singletons. Sequences were derived from T cells from blood (PBMCs), unsorted or a sorted subset (not recorded which), sampled before or after yellow fever vaccination (not recorded which). The receptors shown here come from a woman aged 18-30 years who received the yellow fever vaccine.

The count of this clonotype is one. CDR3 residues: CASHGSWADETQYF. CDR3 DNA: TGTGCCAGCCACGGGTCGTGGGCCGATGAGACCCAGTACTTC. The V call is TRBV6-1, the J call TRBJ2-5; no firm D call. The length of the CDR3 is 14 residues. From germline, CDR1 is MNHNS and CDR2 SASEGT. Trimming took 8 bases from V and 5 from J, leaving 18 bases between them.

This chain joins TRBV10-3 and TRBJ2-5; the match to TRBD2 covers 12 bases. Germline-derived CDR1 and CDR2 are ENHRY and SYGVKD. This CDR3 is built from 16 residues. V trimming: 6 bases; J trimming: 0 bases; junction bases outside the gene matches: 5. CDR3 nucleotides: TGTGCCATCAGGCCGACTAGCGGGGGACACCAAGAGACCCAGTACTTC. Translating gives CAIRPTSGGHQETQYF.